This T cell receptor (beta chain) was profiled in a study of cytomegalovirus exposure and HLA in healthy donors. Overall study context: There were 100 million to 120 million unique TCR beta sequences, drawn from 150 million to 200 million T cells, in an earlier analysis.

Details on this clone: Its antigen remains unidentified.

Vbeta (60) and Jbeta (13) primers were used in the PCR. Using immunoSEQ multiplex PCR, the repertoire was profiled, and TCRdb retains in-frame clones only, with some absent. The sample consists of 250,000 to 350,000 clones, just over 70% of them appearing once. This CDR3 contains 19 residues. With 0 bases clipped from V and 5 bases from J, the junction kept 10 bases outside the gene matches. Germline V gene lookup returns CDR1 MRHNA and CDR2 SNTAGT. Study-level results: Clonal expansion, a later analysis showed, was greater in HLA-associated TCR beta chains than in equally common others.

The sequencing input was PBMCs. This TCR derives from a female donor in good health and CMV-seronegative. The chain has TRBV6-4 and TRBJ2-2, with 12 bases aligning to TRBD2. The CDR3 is CASSDSPSGRAIGTGELFF. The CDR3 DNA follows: TGTGCCAGCAGTGACTCACCTAGCGGGAGGGCCATAGGAACCGGGGAGCTGTTTTTT.